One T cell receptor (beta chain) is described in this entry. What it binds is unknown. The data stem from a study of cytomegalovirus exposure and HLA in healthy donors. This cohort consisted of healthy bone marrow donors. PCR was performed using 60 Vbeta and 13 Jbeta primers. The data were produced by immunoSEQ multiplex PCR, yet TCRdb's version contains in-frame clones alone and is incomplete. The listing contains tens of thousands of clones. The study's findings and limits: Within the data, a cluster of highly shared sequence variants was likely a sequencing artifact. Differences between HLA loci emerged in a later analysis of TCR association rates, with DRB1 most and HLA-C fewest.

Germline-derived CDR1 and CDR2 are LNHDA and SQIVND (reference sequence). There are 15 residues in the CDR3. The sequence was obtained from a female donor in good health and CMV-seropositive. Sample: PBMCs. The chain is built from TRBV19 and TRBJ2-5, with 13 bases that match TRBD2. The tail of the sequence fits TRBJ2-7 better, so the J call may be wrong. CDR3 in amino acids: CASRELAGGASEQYF. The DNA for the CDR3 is TGTGCCAGTAGGGAACTAGCGGGAGGGGCCTCCGAGCAGTACTTC.